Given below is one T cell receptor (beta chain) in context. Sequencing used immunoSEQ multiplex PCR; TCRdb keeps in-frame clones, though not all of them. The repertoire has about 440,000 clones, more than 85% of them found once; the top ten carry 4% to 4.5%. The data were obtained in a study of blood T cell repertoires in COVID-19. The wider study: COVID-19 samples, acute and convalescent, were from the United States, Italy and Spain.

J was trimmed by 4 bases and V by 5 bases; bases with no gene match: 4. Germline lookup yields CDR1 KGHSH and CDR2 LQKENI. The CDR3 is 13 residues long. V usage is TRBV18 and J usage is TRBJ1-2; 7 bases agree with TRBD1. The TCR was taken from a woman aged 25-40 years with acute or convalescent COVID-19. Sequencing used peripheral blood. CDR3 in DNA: TGTGCCAGCTCAGTCCCAGGGGGCTATGGCTACACCTTC. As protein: CASSVPGGYGYTF.